This TCR beta chain originates from a study of OX40 agonist ivuxolimab in advanced cancers. Study-level findings and limits: Averaging showed that CD8+ T cells had more expanded clones than CD4+ did. The study found among the lowest clonal expansion in partial responders at 0.1-3.0 mg/kg.

Repertoires were generated with immunoSEQ multiplex PCR, while TCRdb's copy carries only in-frame clones and drops some. The repertoire holds just over 90,000 clones, around 94% seen once, with around 2.5% in the top ten. Autoimmune disease history or systemic immunosuppression led to patients being barred. In regard to this clone: Its antigen is as yet unknown.

There are 14 residues in the CDR3. J gave up 6 bases and V 5 bases, and 3 bases lay outside the gene matches. The germline CDR1 and CDR2 sequences are SNHLY and FYNNEI. The sequence derives from an adult with an advanced solid tumor such as melanoma, head and neck, liver or kidney cancer. The chain uses TRBV2 and TRBJ1-5; 11 bases are a match to TRBD1. The sequences come from CD4+ or CD8+ T cells sorted from blood, collected in a trial of the OX40 agonist ivuxolimab. CDR3 region: CASSTDRGLQPQHF. CDR3 bases: TGTGCCAGCAGTACGGACAGGGGGCTTCAGCCCCAGCATTTT.